The 28 T cell receptor beta chains listed next were all sequenced from one sample in a study of T cells in Graves' hyperthyroidism and ophthalmopathy. There were TCR beta CDR3 regions amplified from RNA transcripts. The HTBI primer set drove a first-round RT-PCR of the TCR CDR3. TCRdb processed the multiplex PCR reads anew with MiXCR; each CDR3 protein has one entry. The sample contains more than 55,000 distinct CDR3 sequences, about 53% of which appear only once. The sequencing sample was made of blood. The receptors were gathered from an older woman with Graves' ophthalmopathy.

V gene TRBV20-1 combines with J gene TRBJ2-3, with D perhaps TRBD1 or TRBD2 (5 bases each). The CDR3 consists of 15 residues. Germline assignment: CDR1 DFQATT and CDR2 SNEGSKA (reference sequence). V lost 7 bases, J lost 6 bases, and 23 bases lay in between. In DNA, the CDR3 is TGCAGTGTCGCCCTGTGGGGCGGACGGGACGATACGCAGTATTTT. Protein sequence: CSVALWGGRDDTQYF.

This sequence joins TRBV19 and TRBJ2-7, with a possible D match to TRBD2 (6 bases). Trimming removed 6 bases from V and 4 bases from J, with 16 bases in between. CDR1 is LNHDA, CDR2 SQIVND, per germline (reference sequence). CDR3 length: 14 residues. CDR3 DNA: TGTGCCAGTAGATCAGTAGGAGGGAGTTACGAGCAGTACTTC. Its protein product is CASRSVGGSYEQYF.

The chain combines TRBV7-9 with TRBJ1-5; weak D call: TRBD1 (6 bases). This CDR3 is 14 amino acids long. Germline values: CDR1 SEHNR, CDR2 FQNEAQ (reference sequence). V was shortened by 1 base and J by 6 bases, with 10 bases between the two germline ends. CDR3 in DNA: TGTGCCAGCAGCTTAGAGGGAGGGGGTCAGCCCCAGCATTTT. Encoded protein: CASSLEGGGQPQHF.

V gene TRBV7-9 combines with J gene TRBJ2-5; D may correspond to TRBD1 or TRBD2 (6 bases each). The CDR3 sequence is 16 residues long. Trimming removed 8 bases at V and 0 bases at J, with 19 bases between. Germline values: CDR1 SEHNR, CDR2 FQNEAQ (reference sequence). The DNA for the CDR3 is TGTGCCAGCGTCAAATCTAAAGGGGGGTACCAAGAGACCCAGTACTTC. Residues: CASVKSKGGYQETQYF.

The genes are TRBV7-2 and TRBJ1-5; D remains ambiguous. Germline V gives CDR1 SGHTA, CDR2 FQGNSA. CDR3 length equals 15 residues. The V gene lost 6 bases and the J gene lost 11 bases, with 23 bases spanning the gap. The CDR3 reads CASSSPIGPQETQHF. CDR3 coding DNA: TGTGCCAGCAGTTCCCCTATAGGGCCCCAAGAGACCCAGCATTTT. The full variable domain, rest sourced from reference TRBV7-2 and TRBJ1-5, is GAGVSQSPSNKVTEKGKDVELRCDPISGHTALYWYRQSLGQGLEFLIYFQGNSAPDKSGLPSDRFSAERTGGSVSTLTIQRTQQEDSAVYLCASSSPIGPQETQHFGDGTRLSIL.

Many counts were recorded for this clonotype. The CDR3 protein is CASSVGLQETQYF. The CDR3 bases are TGTGCCAGCTCCGTCGGGCTTCAAGAGACCCAGTACTTC. The chain joins TRBV12-3 or TRBV12-4 to TRBJ2-5; D not resolved. The V gene lost 8 bases and the J gene lost 2 bases, with 12 bases spanning the gap. CDR3 length equals 13 residues.

V gene TRBV7-2 combines with J gene TRBJ1-6; D uncertain. From germline, CDR1 is SGHTA and CDR2 FQGNSA. Trimming left V 4 bases short and J 7 bases short, with 17 bases between. The CDR3 runs to 16 residues. The CDR3 loop reads CASSSAVSRRNSPLHF. CDR3 coding DNA: TGTGCCAGCAGCTCCGCCGTGAGTCGGAGGAATTCACCCCTCCACTTT.

Ten or more counts support this clonotype. The chain has TRBV27 and TRBJ2-3; 7 positions agree with TRBD1. The V gene end was trimmed by 4 bases and the J gene end by 0 bases; junction bases not matched to a gene: 4. Germline V lookup: CDR1 MNHEY, CDR2 SMNVEV (reference sequence). The CDR3 runs 15 residues. The CDR3 DNA reads TGTGCCAGCAGTTCAACAGGGGAAAGCACAGATACGCAGTATTTT. Translation: CASSSTGESTDTQYF.

This clonotype was seen at least ten times. This chain links TRBV7-8 with TRBJ2-1; 8 bases agree with TRBD1. CDR1 is SGHVS, CDR2 FQNEAQ, per germline. This CDR3 has 13 amino acids. The junction had 7 bases not matched to a gene; V was cut back by 6 bases and J by 9 bases. The CDR3 here is CASREGQEGEQFF. CDR3 sequence (DNA): TGTGCCAGCAGGGAGGGACAGGAGGGTGAGCAGTTCTTC.

Regarding this clonotype: This is likely a read error, given that the CDR3 carries no conserved phenylalanine or tryptophan at its end. It is unclear where the CDR3 begins or ends on the DNA, so no DNA is shown, and the CDR3 is as TCRdb lists it. J is TRBJ2-1 and V is TRBV7-3; no DNA check was done on the table's D call, TRBD2. The CDR3 length is 9 residues, termini included. Germline CDR1 reads SGHTA; CDR2 reads FQGTGA. CDR3 loop: CASSLRLAG.

This chain links TRBV25-1 with TRBJ1-6, with unresolved D. This CDR3 spans 14 amino acids. Trimming shortened V by 4 bases and J by 10 bases, and 14 bases separated the two germline ends. Germline assignment: CDR1 MGHDK and CDR2 SYGVNS. CDR3 protein: CASSAGGEESPLHF. The CDR3 coding sequence is TGTGCCAGCAGTGCTGGCGGGGAGGAATCACCCCTCCACTTT. The full variable domain, with the rest looked up from reference TRBV25-1 and TRBJ1-6, is EADIYQTPRYLVIGTGKKITLECSQTMGHDKMYWYQQDPGMELHLIHYSYGVNSTEKGDLSSESTVSRIRTEHFPLTLESARPSHTSQYLCASSAGGEESPLHFGNGTRLTVT.

On this clonotype: An end of the junction differs from the germline gene, which may be a read error. The rearrangement joins TRBV3-1 to TRBJ1-3, with a weak D call TRBD1 (5 bases). The CDR3 runs 15 residues. Germline assignment: CDR1 LGHDT and CDR2 YNNKEL (reference sequence). CDR3 loop: CASSQAPGYGNTVYF. In DNA form, the CDR3 reads TGTGCCAGCAGCCAAGCTCCAGGGTACGGAAACACCGTATATTTT.

The chain combines TRBV29-1 with TRBJ2-5, with 16 nucleotides matching TRBD2. This CDR3 spans 17 amino acids. Germline V gene sequence: CDR1 SQVTM, CDR2 ANQGSEA. V trimming: 3 bases; J trimming: 3 bases; junction bases outside the gene matches: 7. The CDR3 is CSVELGTSGRAEETQYF. As DNA, the CDR3 is TGCAGCGTTGAGCTAGGGACTAGCGGGAGGGCGGAAGAGACCCAGTACTTC.

Ten or more counts support this clonotype. The genes are TRBV7-6 and TRBJ2-5, with TRBD1 matching 11 bases. Looked up from germline, CDR1 is SGHVS and CDR2 is FNYEAQ. This CDR3 is 15 amino acids long. J gave up 5 bases and V 7 bases, and 9 bases lay outside the gene matches. CDR3 in DNA: TGTGCCAGCACCCGCGGGACAGGGGGTTCTGAGACCCAGTACTTC. This codes for CASTRGTGGSETQYF.

This clonotype was counted a single time. The chain carries TRBV6-1 and TRBJ2-1; TRBD2 agrees at 11 bases. Germline V gives CDR1 MNHNS, CDR2 SASEGT. The CDR3 spans 15 residues. V lost 6 bases to trimming and J lost 1 base; unmatched junction nucleotides: 2. In nucleotides, the CDR3 is TGTGCCAGCAGGGCTAGCGGGAGGTCCTACAATGAGCAGTTCTTC. This gives the protein CASRASGRSYNEQFF.

The CDR3 sequence is CASSSNNEQFF. The CDR3 DNA reads TGTGCCAGCAGTTCTAACAATGAGCAGTTCTTC. The V gene is TRBV9, the J gene TRBJ2-1; D is ambiguous. Trimming took off 5 bases at V and 5 bases at J, with 5 bases between the two ends. Per germline, CDR1 SGDLS and CDR2 YYNGEE. CDR3 length: 11 amino acids.

The V gene is TRBV7-3, the J gene TRBJ2-5; a possible D gene is TRBD2 (6 bases). The CDR3 length is 14 residues. Germline loops: CDR1 SGHTA, CDR2 FQGTGA. Between the trimmed V and J ends, which lost 2 bases and 3 bases, there was a span of 10 bases. CDR3 loop: CASSLGGFEETQYF. The CDR3 DNA follows: TGTGCCAGCAGCTTAGGGGGGTTTGAAGAGACCCAGTACTTC.

This clonotype showed up many times. The gene calls are TRBV7-9 and TRBJ2-3; TRBD1 or TRBD2 may be the D gene (5 bases each). V was cut by 2 bases and J by 6 bases, with 12 bases left in between. The CDR3 totals 14 residues. Germline V CDR1 and CDR2: SEHNR, FQNEAQ (reference sequence). This CDR3 reads CASSLWDGGDTQYF. CDR3 coding DNA: TGTGCCAGCAGCTTATGGGACGGCGGGGATACGCAGTATTTT.

Comment on this clonotype: The conserved phenylalanine or tryptophan normally closing the CDR3 is absent here, so this likely arose from a read error. The limits of the CDR3 on the DNA are not certain, so only TCRdb's listed CDR3 is given. The chain couples TRBV9 to TRBJ2-7; the listed D gene, TRBD1, was not tested against the DNA. CDR1 is SGDLS, CDR2 YYNGEE, per germline. The CDR3 totals 8 residues, both ends included. CDR3: CASSPSGQ.

This clonotype was recorded at least ten times. The J gene is TRBJ2-2, the V gene TRBV19; 8 bases agree with TRBD2. This CDR3 region has 15 residues. Germline loops: CDR1 LNHDA, CDR2 SQIVND (reference sequence). With 5 bases clipped from V and 4 bases from J, the junction kept 6 bases outside the gene matches. The CDR3 DNA reads as TGTGCCAGTAGTGTTCGGACTAGCCCCACCGGGGAGCTGTTTTTT. Translated, it gives CASSVRTSPTGELFF.

The gene calls are TRBV5-6 and TRBJ1-6; D gene ambiguous. Looked up from germline, CDR1 is SGHDT and CDR2 is YYEEEE. Trimming took 3 bases from V and 10 from J, leaving 8 bases between them. CDR3 length equals 12 residues. The CDR3 nucleotides are TGTGCCAGCAGCTCCACGGTCTCACCCCTCCACTTT. Its protein product is CASSSTVSPLHF.

This clonotype was seen ten or more times. V and J are TRBV3-1 and TRBJ2-1; TRBD1 is a possible D gene (6 bases). Germline assignment: CDR1 LGHDT and CDR2 YNNKEL (reference sequence). The V gene lost 3 bases and the J gene lost 4 bases, with 19 bases spanning the gap. This CDR3 has 17 amino acids. In DNA form, the CDR3 reads TGTGCCAGCAGCCAGGAACCCTACGGGACACCATACAATGAGCAGTTCTTC. Translating gives CASSQEPYGTPYNEQFF.

This clonotype was counted at least ten times. J is TRBJ2-3 and V is TRBV10-1, with D possibly being TRBD2 (5 bases). The germline V gene encodes CDR1 WNHNN and CDR2 SYGVQD (reference sequence). This CDR3 spans 14 amino acids. The ends were cut back, 5 bases at V and 3 bases at J, with 12 bases in the middle. The CDR3 DNA sequence: TGCGCCAGCAGTTCCCCGGGGTTTACAGATACGCAGTATTTT. Protein: CASSSPGFTDTQYF.

The V call is TRBV24-1, the J call TRBJ1-5, with 12 bases matching TRBD1. The germline CDR1 and CDR2 sequences are KGHDR and SFDVKD. The J segment lost 2 bases and the V segment lost 3 bases, leaving 4 bases of the junction unmatched. CDR3 length: 17 residues. The DNA of the CDR3 is TGTGCCACCAGTGATGGGACAGGGGGCGGGTGCAATCAGCCCCAGCATTTT. Amino acid sequence: CATSDGTGGGCNQPQHF.

The chain carries TRBV5-1 and TRBJ1-5; 9 bases agree with TRBD1. Trimming took 0 bases from V and 6 from J; bases not matched to a gene: 7. The CDR3 is made up of 16 amino acids. Germline values: CDR1 SGHRS, CDR2 YFSETQ. The CDR3 here is CASSLGRTGARQPQHF. The CDR3 bases are TGCGCCAGCAGCTTGGGTCGGACAGGGGCGCGTCAGCCCCAGCATTTT. The variable domain in full, completed from reference TRBV5-1 and TRBJ1-5, reads KAGVTQTPRYLIKTRGQQVTLSCSPISGHRSVSWYQQTPGQGLQFLFEYFSETQRNKGNFPGRFSGRQFSNSRSEMNVSTLELGDSALYLCASSLGRTGARQPQHFGDGTRLSIL.

The chain joins TRBV5-1 to TRBJ2-7; possible D gene TRBD2, 5 bases. Germline lookup yields CDR1 SGHRS and CDR2 YFSETQ. V was cut by 1 base and J by 2 bases, with 10 bases left in between. CDR3 length: 14 amino acids. CDR3 bases: TGCGCCAGCAGCTTGAGCGGTACCACCTACGAGCAGTACTTC. It specifies CASSLSGTTYEQYF.

For this clonotype: A much larger clone is a single base away; this may be a read error. V usage is TRBV27 and J usage is TRBJ2-7; the D is unclear. Germline V gene data show CDR1 as MNHEY and CDR2 as SMNVEV (reference sequence). Trimming took 1 base from V and 2 from J, leaving 12 bases between them. The CDR3 spans 15 residues. CDR3 nucleotide sequence: TGTGCCAGCAGTTTATATGAGCGCCCCGCCTACGAGCAGTACTTC. Translated, it gives CASSLYERPAYEQYF.

This clonotype was counted a single time. The rearrangement uses TRBV24-1 and TRBJ2-1, with D perhaps TRBD2 (6 bases). Germline lookup yields CDR1 KGHDR and CDR2 SFDVKD. The CDR3 has 12 residues. V was pared by 5 bases and J by 12 bases, with 13 bases between. Here the CDR3 reads CATSANLAPQFF. For the CDR3, the DNA is TGTGCCACCAGTGCTAATCTAGCGCCGCAGTTCTTC.